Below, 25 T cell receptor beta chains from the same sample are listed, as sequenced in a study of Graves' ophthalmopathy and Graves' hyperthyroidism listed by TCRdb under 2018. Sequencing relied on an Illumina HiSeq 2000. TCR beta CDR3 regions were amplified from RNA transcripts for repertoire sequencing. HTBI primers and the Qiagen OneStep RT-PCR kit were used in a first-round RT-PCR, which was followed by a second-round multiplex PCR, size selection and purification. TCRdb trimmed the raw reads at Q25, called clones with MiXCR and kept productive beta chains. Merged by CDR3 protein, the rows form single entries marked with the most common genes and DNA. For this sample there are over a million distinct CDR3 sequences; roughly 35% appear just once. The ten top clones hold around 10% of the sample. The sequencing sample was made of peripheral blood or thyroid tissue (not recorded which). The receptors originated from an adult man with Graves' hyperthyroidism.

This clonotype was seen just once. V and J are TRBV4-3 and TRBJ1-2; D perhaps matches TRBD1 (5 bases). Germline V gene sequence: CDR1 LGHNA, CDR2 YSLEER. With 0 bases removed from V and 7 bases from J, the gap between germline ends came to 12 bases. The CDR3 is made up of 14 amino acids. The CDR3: CASSQDPGDLGYTF. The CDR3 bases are TGCGCCAGCAGCCAAGATCCGGGGGACCTTGGCTACACCTTC.

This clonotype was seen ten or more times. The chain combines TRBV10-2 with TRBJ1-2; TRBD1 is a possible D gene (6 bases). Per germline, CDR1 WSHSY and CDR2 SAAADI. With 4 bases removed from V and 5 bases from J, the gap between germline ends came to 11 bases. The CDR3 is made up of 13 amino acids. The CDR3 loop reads CASSVVQGYGYTF. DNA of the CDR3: TGCGCCAGCAGTGTTGTACAGGGATATGGCTACACCTTC.

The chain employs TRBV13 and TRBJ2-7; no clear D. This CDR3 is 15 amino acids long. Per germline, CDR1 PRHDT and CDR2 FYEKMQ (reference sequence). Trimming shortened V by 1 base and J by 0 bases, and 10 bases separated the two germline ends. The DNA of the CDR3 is TGTGCCAGCAGCTTAGACGAGGATTTCTCCTACGAGCAGTACTTC. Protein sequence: CASSLDEDFSYEQYF.

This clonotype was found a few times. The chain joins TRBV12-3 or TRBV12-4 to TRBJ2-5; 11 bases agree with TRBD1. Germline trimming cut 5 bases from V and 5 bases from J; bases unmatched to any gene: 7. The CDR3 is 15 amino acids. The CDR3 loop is CASSHMDRGRETQYF. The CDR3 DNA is TGTGCCAGCAGTCATATGGACAGGGGGCGGGAGACCCAGTACTTC.

CDR3: CASSPAGTGGAFEETQYF. In DNA form, the CDR3 reads TGTGCCAGCAGCCCCGCCGGGACAGGGGGCGCTTTCGAAGAGACCCAGTACTTC. The V gene is TRBV7-9, the J gene TRBJ2-5; 12 bases are shared with TRBD1. This CDR3 spans 18 amino acids. Germline CDR1 and CDR2: SEHNR and FQNEAQ (reference sequence). V gave up 5 bases and J gave up 3 bases; unmatched junction bases: 13.

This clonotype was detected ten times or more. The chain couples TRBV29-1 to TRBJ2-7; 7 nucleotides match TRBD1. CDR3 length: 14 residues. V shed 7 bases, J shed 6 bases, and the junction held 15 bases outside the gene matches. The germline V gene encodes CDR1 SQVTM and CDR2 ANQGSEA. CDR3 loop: CSAQRGGITSEQYF. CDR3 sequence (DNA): TGCAGCGCCCAAAGAGGGGGCATTACCTCCGAGCAGTACTTC.

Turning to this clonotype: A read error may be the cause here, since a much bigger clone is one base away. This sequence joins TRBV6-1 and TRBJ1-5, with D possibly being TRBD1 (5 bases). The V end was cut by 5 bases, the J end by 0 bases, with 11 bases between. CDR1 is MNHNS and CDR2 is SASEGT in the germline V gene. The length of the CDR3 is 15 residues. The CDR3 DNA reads TGTGCCAGCAGTTACTCAGGGCCTAGCAATCAGCCCCAGCATTTT. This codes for CASSYSGPSNQPQHF.

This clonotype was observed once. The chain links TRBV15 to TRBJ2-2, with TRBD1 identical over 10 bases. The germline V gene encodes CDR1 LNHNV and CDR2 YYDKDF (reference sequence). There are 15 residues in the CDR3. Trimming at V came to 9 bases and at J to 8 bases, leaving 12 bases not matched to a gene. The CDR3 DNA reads TGTGCCACTCAAGCCCGGGACAGGGGCTTTGGGGAGCTGTTTTTT. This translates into CATQARDRGFGELFF.

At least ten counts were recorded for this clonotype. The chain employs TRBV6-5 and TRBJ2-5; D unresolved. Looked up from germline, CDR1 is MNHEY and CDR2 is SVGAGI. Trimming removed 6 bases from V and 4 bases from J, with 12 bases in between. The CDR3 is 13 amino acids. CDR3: CASSPGPTETQYF. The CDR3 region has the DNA TGTGCCAGCAGCCCCGGACCTACAGAGACCCAGTACTTC.

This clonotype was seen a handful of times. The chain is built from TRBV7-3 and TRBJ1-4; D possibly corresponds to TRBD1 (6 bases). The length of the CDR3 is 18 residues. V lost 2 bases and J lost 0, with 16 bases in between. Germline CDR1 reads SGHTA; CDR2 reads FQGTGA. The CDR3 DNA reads TGTGCCAGCAGCTTAGGAGTAGCACAGGGAACAACTAATGAAAAACTGTTTTTT. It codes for CASSLGVAQGTTNEKLFF.

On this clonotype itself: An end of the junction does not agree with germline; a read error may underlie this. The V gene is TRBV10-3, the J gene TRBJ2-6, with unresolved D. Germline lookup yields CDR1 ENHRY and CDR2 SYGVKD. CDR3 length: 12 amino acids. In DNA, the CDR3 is TGTGCCATCAAGGACGGACCGAACACTGAAGCTTTC. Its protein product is CAIKDGPNTEAF.

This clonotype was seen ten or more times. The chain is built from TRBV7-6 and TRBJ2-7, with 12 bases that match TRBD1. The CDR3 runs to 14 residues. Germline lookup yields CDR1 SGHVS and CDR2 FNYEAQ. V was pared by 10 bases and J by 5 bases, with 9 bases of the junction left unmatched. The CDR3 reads CATASGQGAHEQYF. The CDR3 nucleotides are TGTGCCACCGCCTCGGGACAGGGGGCCCACGAGCAGTACTTC.

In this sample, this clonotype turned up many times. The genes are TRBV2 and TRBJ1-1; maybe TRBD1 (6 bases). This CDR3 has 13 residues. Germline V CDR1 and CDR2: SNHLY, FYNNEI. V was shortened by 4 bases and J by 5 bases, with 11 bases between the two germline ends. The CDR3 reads CASSVGARTEAFF. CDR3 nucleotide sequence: TGTGCCAGCAGTGTGGGGGCGAGGACTGAAGCTTTCTTT.

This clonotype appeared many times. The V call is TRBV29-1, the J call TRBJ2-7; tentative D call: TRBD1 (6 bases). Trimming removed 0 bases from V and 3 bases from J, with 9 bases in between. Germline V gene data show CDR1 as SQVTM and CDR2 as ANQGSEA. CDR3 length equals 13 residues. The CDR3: CSVEDADSYEQYF. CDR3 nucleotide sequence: TGCAGCGTTGAAGACGCGGACAGCTACGAGCAGTACTTC.

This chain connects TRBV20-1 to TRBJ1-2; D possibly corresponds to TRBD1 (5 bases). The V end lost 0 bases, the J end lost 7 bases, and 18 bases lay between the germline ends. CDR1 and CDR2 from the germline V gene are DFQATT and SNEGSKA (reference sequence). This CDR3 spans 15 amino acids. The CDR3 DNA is TGCAGTGCTAGAGATCCGAAGGTGGGGGGAGGTGGCTACACCTTC. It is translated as CSARDPKVGGGGYTF.

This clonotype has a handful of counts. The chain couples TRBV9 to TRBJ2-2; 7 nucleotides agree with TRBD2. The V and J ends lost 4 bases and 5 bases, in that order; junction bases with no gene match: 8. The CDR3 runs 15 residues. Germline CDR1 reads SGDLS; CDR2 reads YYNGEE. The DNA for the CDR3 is TGTGCCAGCAGCCCGTGGGAGGGTAGAACCGGGGAGCTGTTTTTT. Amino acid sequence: CASSPWEGRTGELFF.

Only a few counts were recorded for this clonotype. Here the CDR3 DNA reads TGTGCCAGCGGGACGACAGGGCTGCACGAGCAGTACTTC. Protein: CASGTTGLHEQYF. The chain joins TRBV12-3 or TRBV12-4 to TRBJ2-7, with 7 bases identical to TRBD1. The CDR3 runs 13 residues. Unmatched junction bases numbered 9, after V lost 8 bases and J lost 5 bases.

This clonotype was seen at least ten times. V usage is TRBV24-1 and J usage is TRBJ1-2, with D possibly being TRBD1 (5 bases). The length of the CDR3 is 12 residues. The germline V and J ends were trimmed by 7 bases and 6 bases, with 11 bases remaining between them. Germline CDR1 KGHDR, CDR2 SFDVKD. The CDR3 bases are TGTGCCACCAGCCTGCGAGGGGATGGCTACACCTTC. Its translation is CATSLRGDGYTF.

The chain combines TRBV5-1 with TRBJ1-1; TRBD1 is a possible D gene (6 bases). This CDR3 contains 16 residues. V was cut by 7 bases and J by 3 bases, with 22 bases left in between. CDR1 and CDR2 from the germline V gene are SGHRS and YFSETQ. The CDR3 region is CASSQGGRSSDTEAFF. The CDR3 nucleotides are TGCGCCAGCTCCCAAGGGGGTCGGAGTTCGGACACTGAAGCTTTCTTT.

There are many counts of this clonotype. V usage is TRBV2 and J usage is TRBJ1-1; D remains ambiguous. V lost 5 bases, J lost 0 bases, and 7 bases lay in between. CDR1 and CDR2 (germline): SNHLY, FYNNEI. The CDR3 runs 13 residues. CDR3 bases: TGTGCCAGCAGTTTCAGGATGAACACTGAAGCTTTCTTT. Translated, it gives CASSFRMNTEAFF.

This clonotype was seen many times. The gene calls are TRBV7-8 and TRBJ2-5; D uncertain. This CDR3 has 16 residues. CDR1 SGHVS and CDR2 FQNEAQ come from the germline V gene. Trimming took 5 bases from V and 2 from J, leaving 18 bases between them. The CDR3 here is CASSVGFSPGQETQYF. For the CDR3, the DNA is TGTGCCAGCAGCGTTGGGTTTAGTCCCGGGCAAGAGACCCAGTACTTC. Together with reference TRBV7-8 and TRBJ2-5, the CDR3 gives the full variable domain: GAGVSQSPRYKVAKRGQDVALRCDPISGHVSLFWYQQALGQGPEFLTYFQNEAQLDKSGLPSDRFFAERPEGSVSTLKIQRTQQEDSAVYLCASSVGFSPGQETQYFGPGTRLLVL.

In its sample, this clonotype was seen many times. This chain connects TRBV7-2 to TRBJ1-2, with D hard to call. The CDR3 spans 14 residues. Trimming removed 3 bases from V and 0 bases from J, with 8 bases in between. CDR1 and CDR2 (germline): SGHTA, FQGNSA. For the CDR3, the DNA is TGTGCCAGCAGCTTGACGGAAGCTAACTATGGCTACACCTTC. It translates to CASSLTEANYGYTF.

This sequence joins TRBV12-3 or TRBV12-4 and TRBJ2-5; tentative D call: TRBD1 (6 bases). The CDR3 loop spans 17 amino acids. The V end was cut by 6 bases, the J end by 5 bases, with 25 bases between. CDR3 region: CASSAQTGRNTGETQYF. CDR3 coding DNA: TGTGCCAGCAGCGCACAGACAGGCCGAAACACCGGGGAGACCCAGTACTTC.

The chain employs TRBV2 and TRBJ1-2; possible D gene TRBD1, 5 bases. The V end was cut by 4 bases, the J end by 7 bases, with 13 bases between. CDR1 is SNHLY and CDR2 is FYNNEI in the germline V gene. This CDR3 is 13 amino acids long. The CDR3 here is CASSVRRGFGYTF. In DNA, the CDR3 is TGTGCCAGCAGTGTACGGCGGGGGTTTGGCTACACCTTC.

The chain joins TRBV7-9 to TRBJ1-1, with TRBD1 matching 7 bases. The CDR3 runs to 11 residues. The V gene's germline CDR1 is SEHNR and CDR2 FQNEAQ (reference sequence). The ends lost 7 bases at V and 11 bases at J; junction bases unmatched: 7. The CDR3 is CASTQNRGAFF. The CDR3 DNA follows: TGTGCCAGCACTCAGAACAGGGGTGCTTTCTTT.